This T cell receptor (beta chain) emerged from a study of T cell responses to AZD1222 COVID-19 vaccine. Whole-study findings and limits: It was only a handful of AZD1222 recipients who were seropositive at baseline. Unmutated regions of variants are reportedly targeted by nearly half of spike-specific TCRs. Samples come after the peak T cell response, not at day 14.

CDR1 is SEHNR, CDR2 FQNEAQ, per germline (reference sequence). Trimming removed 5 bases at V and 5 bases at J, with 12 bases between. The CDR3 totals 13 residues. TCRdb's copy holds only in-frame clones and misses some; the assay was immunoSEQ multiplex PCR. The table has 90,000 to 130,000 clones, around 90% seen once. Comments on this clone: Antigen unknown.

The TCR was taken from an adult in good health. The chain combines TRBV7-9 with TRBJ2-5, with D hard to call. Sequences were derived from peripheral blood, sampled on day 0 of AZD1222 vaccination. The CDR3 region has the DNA TGTGCCAGCAGCCCTCTAGGATTGGAGACCCAGTACTTC. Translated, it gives CASSPLGLETQYF.